This T cell receptor (beta chain) appears in the sequencing data of a study of human T cells and chemical hapten exposure (dated by TCRdb to the early 2020s). As for the study more broadly: For sensitization, 2% DPC in acetone was applied to an approximately 2 cm by approximately 2 cm area of upper inner arm skin. Weekly therapeutic DPC doses were additionally applied to the scalp of patients throughout the approximately 23-week study period. Patch tests used Finn chambers with 0.01% DPC on the upper back, scored after 6 days by International Contact Dermatitis Research Group standards. The mostly female patient cohort included alopecia areata with under or over 50% scalp involvement, alopecia totalis and alopecia universalis. Libraries were pooled for sequencing, and variation in per-sample TCR yields was attributed mainly to small differences in library volumes within the pool. Peripheral blood TCR repertoire changes were tracked in vivo in alopecia patients during primary and secondary sensitization to the hapten diphenylcyclopropenone (DPC). Blood samples were taken from patients before sensitization (week 0) and then at 2, 6 and about 24 weeks after DPC sensitization. For TCR sequencing, blood came from 25 to 35 alopecia patients at anywhere from one to four time points (pre-sensitization, 2, 6 and 24 weeks). What the work shows at the level of the full study, not this receptor alone: A positive correlation was found between the number of PT1 expanded TCRs and patch test score, with significance reached at thresholds 8, 16 and 32 but not 4. No change with DPC sensitization was found in the number of TCRs above 1 in 1000 frequency, and no evidence of global repertoire structure alterations was found. Repeated subsampling changed both the strength of the expansion versus patch-test correlation and the threshold at which the correlation became significant. Alopecia, a presumed autoimmune disease, was present in all patients, so the immune response of the patients might differ from that of healthy individuals. Compared with pre-sensitization or healthy control sets, expanded TCRs formed significantly more large CDR3 similarity clusters, which is consistent with antigen-driven responses.

At least ten counts were recorded for this clonotype. Its specific antigen is unknown. Base qualities are not provided; no much larger clone lies one nucleotide away. Library preparation used RACE. Sequencing relied on a NextSeq 500. During library preparation, unique molecular identifiers were attached to individual cDNA molecules so that TCRs could be counted quantitatively and reproducibly. Each blood RNA sample was used to sequence both TCR alpha and TCR beta chains. The source study handled its data this way. A median of roughly 98,000 TCRs per sample was observed, with a range of roughly 23,224 to 700,000. The Decombinator software suite was used to annotate V, J and CDR3 in the TCR reads. To make PS versus PT1 abundance plots, every sample was subsampled to the same number of TCRs (28,000). Expanded TCRs were defined as absent before sensitization and observed at least eight times at the 2-week time point. TCRdb handled the public reads itself, with Q25 trimming in fastp and clone calling in MiXCR, and kept productive beta chains. Rows with one shared CDR3 protein collapse into an entry with the most common genes and DNA. The V and J calls reflect TCRdb's pipeline rather than the authors' work. The sample table contains 300,000 to 400,000 distinct CDR3 sequences; only one count was recorded for approximately 5% of them. The top ten hold 2.5% to 3% of the sample.

From cysteine to phenylalanine, the CDR3 is 13 amino acids long. Only the CDR3 DNA is retained, 39 bases long and in frame from the first base. V drops 3 bases and J drops 9 bases, leaving 12 bases in between. Taken with the paper, the label for time point translates to: pre-sensitization, week 0. The treatment or condition label of this sample denotes: therapeutic diphenylcyclopropenone sensitization with weekly scalp DPC. At every patch-test visit, the blood draw took place before the patch test was put on. Eligible patients were aged 18 to 70, diagnosed with alopecia, deemed suitable for DPC therapy, and excluded if pregnant. Total RNA was isolated from unfractionated whole blood collected in Tempus Blood RNA tubes.

The chain is encoded by TRBV12-3 or TRBV12-4 joined to TRBJ2-1; the D match is possibly TRBD1 or TRBD2, with 5 bases aligned in each. This TCR was recovered from a woman between 50 and 59 years old with alopecia areata. Some clones in this sample may be carry-over from other donors' samples. Here the sequenced sample was whole blood, taken in connection with sensitization to the hapten diphenylcyclopropenone (DPC). The CDR3 protein sequence reads: CASSLYGDAEQFF. The base sequence is TGTGCCAGCAGTTTGTACGGGGACGCTGAGCAGTTCTTC.